The rows below give T cell receptor beta chains drawn from one sample of a study of shared clonotypes between healthy human individuals. Profiled with immunoSEQ multiplex PCR; TCRdb holds only in-frame clones, not every one. Here the sample spans about 2.4 million clones, more than 80% being singletons. Sample: naive CD4+ T cells sorted from blood. These receptors were taken from a man younger than 30 in good health. CDR3s include the opening cysteine and the closing phenylalanine or tryptophan. A D gene is named only where the DNA matches it firmly. The size of a clone is reported for some rows only, either as once, few or many, or as a class for expanded clones.

v_gene	d_gene	len	j_gene	abundance	CDR3nt	CDR3aa
TRBV19	-	16	TRBJ2-6	-	TGTGCCAGTAAGGGGTTCGTTGACTCTGGGGCCAACGTCCTGACTTTC	CASKGFVDSGANVLTF
TRBV5-1	-	15	TRBJ2-7	-	TGCGCCAGCAGCTTTACGGCCAGTAGCTCCTACGAGCAGTACTTC	CASSFTASSSYEQYF
TRBV30	-	13	TRBJ2-7	-	TGTGCCTGGAGTGTACTGCCAACAATGGAGCAGTACTTC	CAWSVLPTMEQYF
TRBV6-1	-	12	TRBJ1-2	few	TGTGCCAGCACCTTGATCCAGAATGGCTACACCTTC	CASTLIQNGYTF
TRBV5-1	TRBD1	16	TRBJ1-2	-	TGCGCCAGCAGCGCCCCAGACAGGGGGCGGACGGGGGGCTACACCTTC	CASSAPDRGRTGGYTF
TRBV5-5	-	12	TRBJ2-3	-	TGTGCCAGCAGCCCCCAGGTGGATACGCAGTATTTT	CASSPQVDTQYF
TRBV2	TRBD2	15	TRBJ2-2	-	TGTGCCAGCAATCCGGGACTATCAAACACCGGGGAGCTGTTTTTT	CASNPGLSNTGELFF
TRBV5-1	-	14	TRBJ2-3	-	TGCGCCAGCAGCTTGGATACAGGGACAGATACGCAGTATTTT	CASSLDTGTDTQYF
TRBV2	-	14	TRBJ2-3	-	TGTGCCAGCAGTGCACAAGGCCCCTCAGATACGCAGTATTTT	CASSAQGPSDTQYF
TRBV11-2	TRBD1	17	TRBJ1-3	-	TGTGCCAGCAGCTTCAGACAGGGGGCTCACTCTGGAAACACCATATATTTT	CASSFRQGAHSGNTIYF
TRBV11-2	TRBD1	16	TRBJ2-5	once	TGTGCCAGCAGCTCATTACGACAGGGGCTCAAAGAGACCCAGTACTTC	CASSSLRQGLKETQYF
TRBV28	-	12	TRBJ2-1	-	TGTGCCAGCAGTTTGTTAAGAAATGAGCAGTTCTTC	CASSLLRNEQFF
TRBV5-6	-	16	TRBJ2-5	-	TGTGCCAGCAGCATCGGGGACCTTGGGTACCAAGAGACCCAGTACTTC	CASSIGDLGYQETQYF
TRBV5-1	TRBD1	15	TRBJ1-1	-	TGCGCCAGCAGCCGGGACAGGGGCGAGGACACTGAAGCTTTCTTT	CASSRDRGEDTEAFF
TRBV6-6	-	13	TRBJ2-7	-	TGTGCCAGCAGCCCAGTGAGTTCCTACGAGCAGTACTTC	CASSPVSSYEQYF
TRBV2	-	15	TRBJ2-3	-	TGTGCCAGCAGTCCACACACCGATCGAACAGATACGCAGTATTTT	CASSPHTDRTDTQYF
TRBV5-6	TRBD1	15	TRBJ2-4	-	TGTGCCAGCAGCGGAACAGGGGAAACCAAAAACATTCAGTACTTC	CASSGTGETKNIQYF
TRBV5-1	TRBD1	14	TRBJ1-2	-	TGCGCCAGCAGCTTGGAATGGACAGGGGCTGGCTACACCTTC	CASSLEWTGAGYTF
TRBV11-2	TRBD1	18	TRBJ1-2	-	TGTGCCAGCAGCTCCATACCGAGAAAGGGACAGGGGATGTATGGCTACACCTTC	CASSSIPRKGQGMYGYTF
TRBV5-1	-	13	TRBJ2-1	-	TGCGCCAGCAGCGATCAGAGGACAGATGAGCAGTTCTTC	CASSDQRTDEQFF
TRBV19	-	15	TRBJ2-2	-	TGTGCCAGTAGTATGGTGTGGGCGAACACCGGGGAGCTGTTTTTT	CASSMVWANTGELFF
TRBV6-6	-	14	TRBJ1-2	-	TGTGCCAGCAGTTACTCGACAGTTAACTATGGCTACACCTTC	CASSYSTVNYGYTF
TRBV16	-	12	TRBJ2-1	-	TGTGCCAGCAGCCAATATCGTAATGAGCAGTTCTTC	CASSQYRNEQFF
TRBV7-9	TRBD2	15	TRBJ2-5	-	TGTGCCAGCAGCTTCGGGACTAGCGGGGGGGAGACCCAGTACTTC	CASSFGTSGGETQYF
TRBV6-6	TRBD1	14	TRBJ1-4	-	TGTGCCAGCAGTTTCGGACAGGGGACTGAAAAACTGTTTTTT	CASSFGQGTEKLFF
TRBV2	TRBD1	13	TRBJ1-2	once	TGTGCCACCCACAGGGGCCATAACTATGGCTACACCTTC	CATHRGHNYGYTF
TRBV11-2	-	13	TRBJ2-1	once	TGTGCCAGCAGCTTAGATCGCGAAAATGAGCAGTTCTTC	CASSLDRENEQFF
TRBV2	-	15	TRBJ1-6	-	TGTGCCAGCAGTGATCCGGGACGGATTAATTCACCCCTCCACTTT	CASSDPGRINSPLHF
TRBV30	TRBD1	15	TRBJ2-2	once	TGTGCCTGGACGCGACAGGGTCCGAACACCGGGGAGCTGTTTTTT	CAWTRQGPNTGELFF
TRBV5-6	-	15	TRBJ2-2	-	TGTGCCAGCAGCTTCGTCGGGAGTTTGCCCGGGGAGCTGTTTTTT	CASSFVGSLPGELFF
TRBV9	-	13	TRBJ2-2	-	TGTGCCAGCAGCGTATTAAGCACCGGGGAGCTGTTTTTT	CASSVLSTGELFF
TRBV27	-	12	TRBJ1-2	-	TGTGCCAGCAGCCTAGGAGGGTTTGGCTACACCTTC	CASSLGGFGYTF
TRBV6-1	-	14	TRBJ2-5	-	TGTGCCAGCAGTGAATGGGTTAAACAGGAGACCCAGTACTTC	CASSEWVKQETQYF
TRBV18	-	15	TRBJ2-7	once	TGTGCCAGCTCACCCTTCGGGGGCATAAACTACGAGCAGTACTTC	CASSPFGGINYEQYF
TRBV9	TRBD1	16	TRBJ2-7	-	TGTGCCAGCAGCGTAGTAACTGGGCAGGGGGAAGGTTGTCGGTACTTC	CASSVVTGQGEGCRYF
TRBV5-1	-	15	TRBJ1-2	-	TGCGCCAGCAGCTTGTCCGGCGCAGGGAGAGATGGCTACACCTTC	CASSLSGAGRDGYTF
TRBV6-1	TRBD1	15	TRBJ2-1	once	TGTGCCAGCAGTTCGGGACAGAACTTTTACAATGAGCAGTTCTTC	CASSSGQNFYNEQFF
TRBV6-6	-	12	TRBJ1-1	-	TGTGCCAGCAGGTTGGGGGTCACTGAAGCTTTCTTT	CASRLGVTEAFF
TRBV12-5	-	16	TRBJ2-5	-	TGTGCTAGTGGTATTAACGTTCCCGGGGGCCAAGAGACCCAGTACTTC	CASGINVPGGQETQYF
TRBV7-2	-	11	TRBJ2-7	-	TGTGCCAGCAGCCTCGACCACGAGCAGTACTTC	CASSLDHEQYF
TRBV2	TRBD1	15	TRBJ2-7	-	TGTGCCAGCAGTGACAGGACAGGGGGCTTTTACGAGCAGTACTTC	CASSDRTGGFYEQYF
TRBV10-1	TRBD2	17	TRBJ2-3	-	TGCGCCAGCTCCCGGCCTTCAAGCGGGGGGGGCACAGATACGCAGTATTTT	CASSRPSSGGGTDTQYF
TRBV7-8	TRBD1	16	TRBJ1-3	-	TGTGCCAGCAGCTCCCAGGGGACAGGGGCTGGAAACACCATATATTTT	CASSSQGTGAGNTIYF
TRBV2	-	13	TRBJ1-5	-	TGTGCCAGCAGTGACCAGGGTGGGCAGCCCCAGCATTTT	CASSDQGGQPQHF
TRBV30	TRBD1	17	TRBJ1-4	-	TGTGCCTGGAGTGTCAGGGGACAGGGGGCTGGTAATGAAAAACTGTTTTTT	CAWSVRGQGAGNEKLFF
TRBV12-5	-	14	TRBJ2-3	-	TGTGCTAGTGCCATCGACAGGCCCACAGATACGCAGTATTTT	CASAIDRPTDTQYF
TRBV18	-	16	TRBJ1-5	-	TGTGCCAGCTCAACTACCCCGGCATATAGCAATCAGCCCCAGCATTTT	CASSTTPAYSNQPQHF
TRBV30	TRBD1	12	TRBJ1-1	few	TGTGCCTGGGGGGACAGTGATACTGAAGCTTTCTTT	CAWGDSDTEAFF
TRBV5-1	-	18	TRBJ2-7	-	TGCGCCAGCAGCCGGAGGGGAGGGGGCGAACTACATACGACGGGGCAGTACTTC	CASSRRGGGELHTTGQYF
TRBV5-5	-	13	TRBJ2-7	-	TGTGCCAGCAGCCTTGGACAGTCCTACGAGCAGTACTTC	CASSLGQSYEQYF